The 2 T cell receptor beta chains given below trace back to one sample, sequenced in a study of T cell responses to AZD1222 COVID-19 vaccine (dated by TCRdb to the early 2020s). Library construction relied on the immunoSEQ multiplex PCR assay. TCRdb carries this immuneACCESS record with in-frame sequences only. Its versions omit some clonotypes, under half of them owing to an unresolved V gene in the studies checked, with the rest unexplained. The sample profile shows 150,000 to 200,000 clones; around 87% of them were found once. 2.5% to 3% of the sample comes from the top ten. Read against the paper, the sample's time point label means: baseline before first vaccination. The sample's treatment or condition, from its label and the paper: meningococcal conjugate vaccine given as trial control. The sample here was peripheral blood, taken on day 0 of MenACWY control vaccination. All receptors derive from an adult in good health.

The chain links TRBV5-6 to TRBJ1-5, with D possibly TRBD1 on 5 matching bases. CDR3 length: 14 amino acids. From germline, CDR1 is SGHDT and CDR2 YYEEEE. Trimming removed 4 bases from V and 4 bases from J, with 12 bases in between. The CDR3 is CASSPGTENQPQHF. The CDR3 nucleotides read TGTGCCAGCAGCCCCGGGACTGAGAATCAGCCCCAGCATTTT.

The CDR3 DNA is TGTGCCAGCAGTAAGGGTAGCACAGATACGCAGTATTTT. Its protein product is CASSKGSTDTQYF. The V gene is TRBV6-4, the J gene TRBJ2-3; D uncertain. Deletions cut 5 bases from V and 0 bases from J, with 6 bases between. CDR3 length equals 13 residues. Germline V gene sequence: CDR1 MRHNA, CDR2 SNTAGT.